The 25 T cell receptor beta chains below were found in one sample sequenced in a study of blood T cell repertoires in COVID-19. TCRdb's copy holds only in-frame clones and misses some; the assay was immunoSEQ multiplex PCR. The sample consists of some 41,000 clones, roughly 84% of them appearing once. The sample was peripheral blood. These receptors all come from a woman in her sixties or seventies with acute or convalescent COVID-19.

The rearrangement uses TRBV19 and TRBJ2-1; 15 bases fit TRBD2. The CDR3 runs 18 residues. The V gene end was trimmed by 5 bases and the J gene end by 2 bases; junction bases not matched to a gene: 7. Germline V gene data show CDR1 as LNHDA and CDR2 as SQIVND (reference sequence). The CDR3 is CASSEGLAGGRTYNEQFF. In nucleotides, the CDR3 is TGTGCCAGTAGTGAAGGACTAGCGGGAGGGCGGACCTACAATGAGCAGTTCTTC.

The J gene is TRBJ2-7, the V gene TRBV9; D might be TRBD2 (6 bases). Germline-derived CDR1 and CDR2 are SGDLS and YYNGEE. The CDR3 contains 16 residues. With 4 bases removed from V and 5 bases from J, the gap between germline ends came to 22 bases. CDR3 coding DNA: TGTGCCAGCAGCTCTCACGGGACTCCAAACGGGAACGAGCAGTACTTC. This translates into CASSSHGTPNGNEQYF.

This chain uses TRBV19 with TRBJ2-7; 8 bases line up with TRBD1. Unmatched junction bases numbered 1, after V lost 1 base and J lost 2 bases. The germline CDR1 and CDR2 sequences are LNHDA and SQIVND (reference sequence). CDR3 length: 14 amino acids. CDR3 sequence: CASSIGTGTYEQYF. The CDR3 nucleotides read TGTGCCAGTAGTATAGGGACAGGGACCTACGAGCAGTACTTC.

The chain couples TRBV19 to TRBJ2-5, with D unclear. V was cut by 1 base and J by 2 bases, with 14 bases left in between. The CDR3 runs to 16 residues. The germline V gene encodes CDR1 LNHDA and CDR2 SQIVND (reference sequence). The CDR3 reads CASSIGTVPVQETQYF. The CDR3 DNA follows: TGTGCCAGTAGTATAGGAACGGTCCCCGTTCAAGAGACCCAGTACTTC. Combining the CDR3 with reference TRBV19 and TRBJ2-5 gives the whole variable domain DGGITQSPKYLFRKEGQNVTLSCEQNLNHDAMYWYRQDPGQGLRLIYYSQIVNDFQKGDIAEGYSVSREKKESFPLTVTSAQKNPTAFYLCASSIGTVPVQETQYFGPGTRLLVL.

The V gene is TRBV4-2, the J gene TRBJ2-7, with 8 bases aligning to TRBD2. The CDR3 runs 17 residues. With V trimmed by 4 bases and J by 2 bases, 13 bases remained unmatched. Germline CDR1 and CDR2: LGHNA and YNFKEQ. The CDR3 is CASSPEVGGRSPYEQYF. The CDR3 coding sequence is TGTGCCAGCAGCCCCGAGGTTGGCGGGAGGTCCCCCTACGAGCAGTACTTC.

This chain links TRBV12-3 or TRBV12-4 with TRBJ1-4; no reliable D call. The V end was cut by 4 bases, the J end by 8 bases, with 11 bases between. This CDR3 is 13 amino acids long. CDR3 nucleotides: TGTGCCAGCAGTTCGTATGGGCCCGAAAAACTGTTTTTT. Residues: CASSSYGPEKLFF.

The V and J genes are TRBV30 and TRBJ2-5; 7 bases are shared with TRBD2. This CDR3 spans 15 amino acids. Germline loops: CDR1 GTSNPN, CDR2 SVGIG (reference sequence). With V trimmed by 5 bases and J by 4 bases, 13 bases remained unmatched. Here the CDR3 reads CAWGEYGGSRETQYF. As DNA, the CDR3 is TGTGCCTGGGGTGAATATGGCGGGAGCCGAGAGACCCAGTACTTC.

J is TRBJ2-7 and V is TRBV2, with 10 nucleotides matching TRBD1. CDR3 length: 13 residues. CDR1 SNHLY and CDR2 FYNNEI come from the germline V gene. V shed 8 bases, J shed 3 bases, and the junction held 4 bases outside the gene matches. CDR3 nucleotides: TGTGCCAGCGAGGGACAGGGGTTCTACGAGCAGTACTTC. Its translation: CASEGQGFYEQYF. Using reference TRBV2 and TRBJ2-7 for the parts outside the CDR3, the full variable domain is EPEVTQTPSHQVTQMGQEVILRCVPISNHLYFYWYRQILGQKVEFLVSFYNNEISEKSEIFDDQFSVERPDGSNFTLKIRSTKLEDSAMYFCASEGQGFYEQYFGPGTRLTVT.

This clone was seen once. The genes are TRBV15 and TRBJ2-5; tentatively, D is TRBD1 (5 bases). Germline values: CDR1 LNHNV, CDR2 YYDKDF (reference sequence). The V end lost 4 bases, the J end lost 9 bases, and 12 bases lay between the germline ends. CDR3 length equals 12 residues. The CDR3 is CATSTDRGAQYF. In DNA, the CDR3 is TGTGCCACCAGCACTGATAGGGGTGCCCAGTACTTC.

The gene calls are TRBV27 and TRBJ2-3; TRBD2 aligns across 7 bases. In germline, CDR1 is MNHEY, CDR2 SMNVEV (reference sequence). There are 16 residues in the CDR3. Losses at the gene ends were 2 bases for V and 0 bases for J; bases not matched to a gene: 5. In nucleotides, the CDR3 is TGTGCCAGCAGTTTACGTAGCGGGTTTAGCACAGATACGCAGTATTTT. It yields the protein CASSLRSGFSTDTQYF.

V usage is TRBV6-4 and J usage is TRBJ2-3; 7 positions agree with TRBD2. The CDR3 is 14 residues long. Looked up from germline, CDR1 is MRHNA and CDR2 is SNTAGT. After removal of 6 bases from V and 3 bases from J, the junction contained 6 bases not matched to a gene. CDR3 sequence: CASSLGLETDTQYF. In nucleotides, the CDR3 is TGTGCCAGCAGCCTCGGACTAGAAACAGATACGCAGTATTTT.

The V and J genes are TRBV19 and TRBJ1-3; D gene uncertain. Per germline, CDR1 LNHDA and CDR2 SQIVND (reference sequence). This CDR3 contains 15 residues. Trimming pared 4 bases from V and 2 bases from J, leaving 12 bases between. CDR3 sequence: CASSKPPAAGNTIYF. CDR3 in DNA: TGTGCCAGTAGTAAACCCCCGGCGGCTGGAAACACCATATATTTT.

This clone was counted a few times. This chain links TRBV18 with TRBJ2-5; possible D gene TRBD2, 5 bases. Trimming removed 3 bases from V and 5 bases from J, with 10 bases in between. CDR1 is KGHSH and CDR2 is LQKENI in the germline V gene. The CDR3 has 13 amino acids. Written as DNA, the CDR3 is TGTGCCAGCTCACCCGGACTCGGGGAGACCCAGTACTTC. Protein product: CASSPGLGETQYF.

In this sample, this clone turned up once. The J gene is TRBJ1-4, the V gene TRBV5-1; TRBD1 matches at 9 bases. Germline assignment: CDR1 SGHRS and CDR2 YFSETQ. The CDR3 covers 15 residues. Unmatched junction bases numbered 8, after V lost 5 bases and J lost 6 bases. CDR3: CASRSTGGKDEKLFF. The CDR3 nucleotides read TGCGCCAGCAGGTCGACAGGGGGTAAGGATGAAAAACTGTTTTTT.

V usage is TRBV27 and J usage is TRBJ2-7; 8 bases map to TRBD1. Per the germline V gene, CDR1 is MNHEY and CDR2 is SMNVEV (reference sequence). The CDR3 length is 14 residues. V dropped 6 bases and J dropped 4; count of bases not matched to a gene: 8. The CDR3 region is CASSPDREGYEQYF. Written as DNA, the CDR3 is TGTGCCAGCAGCCCGGACAGGGAAGGTTACGAGCAGTACTTC.

The genes are TRBV11-3 and TRBJ2-4; a weak D match, TRBD1 (5 bases). This CDR3 contains 13 residues. Germline CDR1 is SGHNT and CDR2 is YENEEA. The V and J ends lost 6 bases and 0 bases respectively, with 6 bases between them. The CDR3 spells CASRDRAKNIQYF. In nucleotides, the CDR3 is TGTGCCAGCAGAGACAGAGCCAAAAACATTCAGTACTTC.

The sample holds a few counts of this clone. The chain employs TRBV11-3 and TRBJ2-1; TRBD1 matches 7 bases. J gave up 8 bases and V 4 bases, and 5 bases lay outside the gene matches. The CDR3 sequence is 13 residues long. Germline-derived CDR1 and CDR2 are SGHNT and YENEEA. The CDR3 loop is CASSSQGEDEQFF. CDR3 coding DNA: TGTGCCAGCAGCTCCCAGGGGGAAGATGAGCAGTTCTTC.

This chain uses TRBV18 with TRBJ2-1, with 12 positions matching TRBD2. Germline-derived CDR1 and CDR2 are KGHSH and LQKENI. Unmatched junction bases numbered 1, after V lost 3 bases and J lost 4 bases. This CDR3 contains 15 residues. The CDR3 loop is CASSPTSGGYNEQFF. The CDR3 coding sequence is TGTGCCAGCTCACCGACTAGCGGGGGATACAATGAGCAGTTCTTC.

This clone was picked up one time. This chain connects TRBV30 to TRBJ1-3; TRBD1 aligns across 10 bases. This CDR3 spans 16 amino acids. CDR1 is GTSNPN and CDR2 is SVGIG in the germline V gene (reference sequence). V was clipped by 4 bases and J by 0 bases; unmatched bases: 6. CDR3 protein: CAWNYGTGASGNTIYF. DNA for the CDR3: TGTGCCTGGAATTACGGGACAGGGGCCTCTGGAAACACCATATATTTT.

The gene calls are TRBV11-1 and TRBJ2-3, with D maybe TRBD2 (6 bases). This CDR3 has 16 residues. V was cut by 3 bases and J by 3 bases, with 16 bases left in between. CDR1 is SGHAT and CDR2 is FQDESV in the germline V gene (reference sequence). CDR3 in DNA: TGTGCCAGCAGCTTTCCTACCGGGAGTATTACAGATACGCAGTATTTT. It translates to CASSFPTGSITDTQYF. Based on the CDR3 plus reference TRBV11-1 and TRBJ2-3, the full variable domain is EAEVAQSPRYKITEKSQAVAFWCDPISGHATLYWYRQILGQGPELLVQFQDESVVDDSQLPKDRFSAERLKGVDSTLKIQPAELGDSAMYLCASSFPTGSITDTQYFGPGTRLTVL.

The rearrangement uses TRBV9 and TRBJ1-5; the match to TRBD1 covers 8 bases. This CDR3 comprises 15 residues. V trimming: 5 bases; J trimming: 2 bases; junction bases outside the gene matches: 6. Germline V gene sequence: CDR1 SGDLS, CDR2 YYNGEE. CDR3 region: CASSLTGGGNQPQHF. The CDR3 coding sequence is TGTGCCAGCAGTCTTACAGGGGGAGGCAATCAGCCCCAGCATTTT.

This chain links TRBV29-1 with TRBJ2-7; D uncertain. Deletions cut 7 bases from V and 0 bases from J, with 16 bases between. Germline V gene sequence: CDR1 SQVTM, CDR2 ANQGSEA. The CDR3 loop spans 14 amino acids. CDR3 region: CSASVGGSSYEQYF. CDR3 DNA sequence: TGCAGCGCCTCGGTCGGCGGAAGCTCCTACGAGCAGTACTTC.

The J gene is TRBJ1-3, the V gene TRBV19, with D unclear. The CDR3 runs to 14 residues. The germline V and J ends were trimmed by 5 bases and 0 bases, with 8 bases remaining between them. Germline CDR1 LNHDA, CDR2 SQIVND (reference sequence). The DNA of the CDR3 is TGTGCCAGTAGTGTTACTCACTCTGGAAACACCATATATTTT. It encodes CASSVTHSGNTIYF.

The chain has TRBV15 and TRBJ1-4; a possible D gene is TRBD1 (5 bases). Trimming shortened V by 0 bases and J by 10 bases, and 15 bases separated the two germline ends. CDR1 and CDR2 (germline): LNHNV, YYDKDF (reference sequence). The length of the CDR3 is 15 residues. The CDR3 region has the DNA TGTGCCACCAGCAGAGATCAGACATCCGGGGGAAAACTGTTTTTT. Translation: CATSRDQTSGGKLFF.

This chain's CDR3 is CASSRDRGYNSPLHF. The CDR3 DNA sequence: TGTGCCAGCAGCCGGGACAGGGGATATAATTCACCCCTCCACTTT. The chain combines TRBV11-2 with TRBJ1-6, with 10 bases fitting TRBD1. CDR3 length: 15 residues. J gave up 4 bases and V 5 bases, and 2 bases lay outside the gene matches. Germline CDR1 and CDR2: SGHAT and FQNNGV.